The source of this T cell receptor (beta chain) is a study of T-cell reconstitution after alpha-beta-depleted transplantation in children. This clonotype was counted between two and nine times. Its antigen remains unknown. V shed 4 bases and J shed 4 bases, with 17 bases lying between them. CDR1 is ENHRY and CDR2 is SYGVKD in the germline V gene. This CDR3 comprises 15 residues. Unique molecular identifiers were built into the TCRbeta library. MiXCR, applied by TCRdb to the PCR reads, yields one record per CDR3 protein. This table has a few hundred thousand distinct CDR3 sequences, 25% to 30% appearing once. Study-wide findings and caveats: Diversity and T-cell counts at one year after transplant derived mostly from new T cells. For some patients, TCRbeta diversity was high at day 60 because of recipient T cells and thymic progenitors that survived. By about two months after transplant, alpha-beta T cells reportedly arose from several hundred graft clones that had expanded.

The TCR sequence derives from a boy under three years old with Wiskott-Aldrich syndrome, due to receive a stem cell transplant. This chain joins TRBV10-3 and TRBJ2-7; D is possibly TRBD2 (5 bases). Sample: PBMCs, taken before TCRalphabeta/CD19-depleted stem cell transplant. In DNA, the CDR3 is TGTGCCATCAGTGCTGTCGGTGGGAGCAAGTACGAGCAGTACTTC. This codes for CAISAVGGSKYEQYF.